This TCR beta chain emerged from a study of T-cell memory formation after mild COVID-19. The CDR3 length is 12 residues. V gave up 7 bases and J gave up 8 bases, with 14 bases separating them. Germline lookup yields CDR1 MDHEN and CDR2 SYDVKM. TCRdb fed the 5' RACE reads into MiXCR, producing one record per CDR3 protein. Among approximately 60,000 distinct CDR3 sequences listed, more than 8% were seen once. Input material: PBMCs or a T cell subset sorted from them (not recorded which). The J gene is TRBJ1-2, the V gene TRBV28; D call uncertain. This clonotype was obtained from a man aged 18 to 30 who had mild COVID-19 (a few samples of this study predate the infection). Cell type and time point are not known. DNA for the CDR3: TGTGCCAGCACCGAGGAGGTGGGGGGCTACACCTTC. As protein: CASTEEVGGYTF.